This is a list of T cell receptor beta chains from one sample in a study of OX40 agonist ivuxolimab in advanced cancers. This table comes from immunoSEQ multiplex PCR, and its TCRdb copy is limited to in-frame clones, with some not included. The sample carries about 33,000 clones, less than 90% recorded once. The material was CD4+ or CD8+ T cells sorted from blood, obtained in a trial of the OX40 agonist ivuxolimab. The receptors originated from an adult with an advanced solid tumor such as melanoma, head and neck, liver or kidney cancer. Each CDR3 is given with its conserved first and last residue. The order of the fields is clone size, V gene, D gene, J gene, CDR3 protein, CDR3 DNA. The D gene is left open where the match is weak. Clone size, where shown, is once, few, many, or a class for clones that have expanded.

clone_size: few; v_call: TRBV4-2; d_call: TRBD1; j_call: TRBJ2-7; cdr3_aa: CASSLRTGGPYEQYF; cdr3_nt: TGTGCCAGCAGCCTTAGGACAGGGGGCCCCTACGAGCAGTACTTC
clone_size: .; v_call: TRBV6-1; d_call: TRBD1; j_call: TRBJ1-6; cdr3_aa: CASSSRDRVGSPLHF; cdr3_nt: TGTGCCAGCAGTAGTCGGGACAGGGTAGGTTCACCCCTCCACTTT
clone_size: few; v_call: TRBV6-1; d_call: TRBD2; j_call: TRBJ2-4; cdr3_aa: CASIEAGGASYTKNIQYF; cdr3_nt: TGTGCCAGCATCGAAGCGGGAGGCGCATCTTATACCAAAAACATTCAGTACTTC
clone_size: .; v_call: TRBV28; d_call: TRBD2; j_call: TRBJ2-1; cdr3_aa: CASSLVGGGLAGLYNEQFF; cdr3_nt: TGTGCCAGCAGTTTAGTTGGAGGGGGACTAGCGGGACTGTACAATGAGCAGTTCTTC
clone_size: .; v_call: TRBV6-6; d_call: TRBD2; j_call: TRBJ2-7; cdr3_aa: CASISFQRESHEQYF; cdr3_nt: TGTGCCAGCATCTCCTTCCAGCGGGAGTCCCACGAGCAGTACTTC
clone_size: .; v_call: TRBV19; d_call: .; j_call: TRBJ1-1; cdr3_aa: CASSMRGTEAFF; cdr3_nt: TGTGCCAGTAGTATGAGGGGGACTGAAGCTTTCTTT
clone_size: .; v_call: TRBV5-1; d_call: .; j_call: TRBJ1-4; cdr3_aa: CASSPSQTTNEKLFF; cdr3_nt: TGCGCCAGCAGCCCTTCACAGACAACTAATGAAAAACTGTTTTTT
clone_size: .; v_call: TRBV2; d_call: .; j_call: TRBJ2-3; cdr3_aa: CASSDRELDTQYF; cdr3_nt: TGTGCCAGCAGTGACAGGGAATTAGATACGCAGTATTTT
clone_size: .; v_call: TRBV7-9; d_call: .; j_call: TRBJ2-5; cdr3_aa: CASSLVTGRGQETQYF; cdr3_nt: TGTGCCAGCAGCTTAGTAACAGGGAGGGGTCAAGAGACCCAGTACTTC
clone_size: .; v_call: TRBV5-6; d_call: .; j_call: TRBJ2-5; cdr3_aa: CASSLLRDQETQYF; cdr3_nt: TGTGCCAGCAGCCTCTTGAGGGACCAAGAGACCCAGTACTTC
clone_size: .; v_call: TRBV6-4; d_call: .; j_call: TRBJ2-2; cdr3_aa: CASRVRWDTGELFF; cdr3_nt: TGTGCCAGCAGGGTACGGTGGGACACCGGGGAGCTGTTTTTT
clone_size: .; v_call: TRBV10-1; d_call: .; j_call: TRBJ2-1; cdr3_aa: CASSPQGKQFF; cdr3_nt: TGCGCCAGCAGTCCCCAAGGTAAGCAGTTCTTC
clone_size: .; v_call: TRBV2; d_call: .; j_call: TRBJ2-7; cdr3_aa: CASSSDSLRTHYEQYF; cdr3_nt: TGTGCCAGCAGTTCGGACAGTCTTCGAACCCACTACGAGCAGTACTTC
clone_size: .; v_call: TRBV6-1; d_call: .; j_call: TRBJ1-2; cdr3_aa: CASKLGFSYGYTF; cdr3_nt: TGTGCCAGCAAATTGGGTTTCTCCTATGGCTACACCTTC
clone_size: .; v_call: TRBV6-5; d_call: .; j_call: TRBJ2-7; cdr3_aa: CASTPNLFVRYF; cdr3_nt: TGTGCCAGCACCCCAAACCTTTTTGTCAGGTACTTC
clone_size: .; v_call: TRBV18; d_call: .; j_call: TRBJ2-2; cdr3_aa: CASSPQQPSNTGELFF; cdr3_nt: TGTGCCAGCTCACCACAGCAACCCTCGAACACCGGGGAGCTGTTTTTT
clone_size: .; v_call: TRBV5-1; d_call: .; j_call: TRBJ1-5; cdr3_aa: CASSLIPNQPQHF; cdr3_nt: TGCGCCAGCAGCTTGATCCCCAATCAGCCCCAGCATTTT
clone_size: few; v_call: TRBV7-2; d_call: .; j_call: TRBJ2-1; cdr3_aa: CASSVLHGNEQFF; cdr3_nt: TGTGCCAGCAGCGTCCTCCACGGGAATGAGCAGTTCTTC
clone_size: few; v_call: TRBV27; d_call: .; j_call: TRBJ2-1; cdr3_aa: CASSLGAGRGYEQFF; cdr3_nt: TGTGCCAGCAGCCTGGGGGCAGGTCGAGGCTATGAGCAGTTCTTC
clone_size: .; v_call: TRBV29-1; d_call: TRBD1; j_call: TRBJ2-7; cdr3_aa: CSISQGVAYEQYF; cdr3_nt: TGCAGCATATCACAGGGGGTGGCCTACGAGCAGTACTTC
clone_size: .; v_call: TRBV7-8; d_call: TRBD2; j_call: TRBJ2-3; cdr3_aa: CASSILAGGTDTQYF; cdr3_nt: TGTGCCAGCAGCATTCTAGCGGGGGGCACAGATACGCAGTATTTT
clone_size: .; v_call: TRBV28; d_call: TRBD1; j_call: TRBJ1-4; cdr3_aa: CASSSIGQVNEKLFF; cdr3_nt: TGTGCCAGCAGTTCTATTGGACAGGTTAATGAAAAACTGTTTTTT
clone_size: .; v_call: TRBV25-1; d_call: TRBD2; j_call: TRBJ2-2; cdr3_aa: CASSEGLAGAGELFF; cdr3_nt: TGTGCCAGCAGTGAGGGACTAGCGGGAGCCGGGGAGCTGTTTTTT
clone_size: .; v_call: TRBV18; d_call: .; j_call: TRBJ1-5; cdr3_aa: CASSGANQPQHF; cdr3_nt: TGTGCCAGCTCAGGGGCCAATCAGCCCCAGCATTTT
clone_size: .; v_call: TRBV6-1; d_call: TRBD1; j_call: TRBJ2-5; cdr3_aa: CASSKSRGPRETQYF; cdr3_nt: TGTGCCAGCAGTAAGTCCAGGGGGCCTAGAGAGACCCAGTACTTC
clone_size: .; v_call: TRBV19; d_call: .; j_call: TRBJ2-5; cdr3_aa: CASSIGLRETQYF; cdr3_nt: TGTGCCAGTAGTATAGGACTGAGGGAGACCCAGTACTTC
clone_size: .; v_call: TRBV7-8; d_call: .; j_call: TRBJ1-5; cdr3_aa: CASSLAPGNQPQHF; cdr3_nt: TGTGCCAGCAGCTTAGCGCCTGGCAATCAGCCCCAGCATTTT
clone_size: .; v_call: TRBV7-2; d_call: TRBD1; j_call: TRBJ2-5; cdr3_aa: CASSLAGTGGGETQYF; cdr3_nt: TGTGCCAGCAGCTTAGCCGGGACAGGGGGCGGGGAGACCCAGTACTTC
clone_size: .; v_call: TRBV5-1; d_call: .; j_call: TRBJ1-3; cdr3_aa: CASSRAGNSGNTIYF; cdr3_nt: TGCGCCAGCAGCCGGGCTGGGAACTCTGGAAACACCATATATTTT
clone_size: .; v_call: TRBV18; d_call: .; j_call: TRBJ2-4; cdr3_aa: CASSLQGIDIQYF; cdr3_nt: TGTGCCAGCTCACTACAGGGTATCGACATTCAGTACTTC
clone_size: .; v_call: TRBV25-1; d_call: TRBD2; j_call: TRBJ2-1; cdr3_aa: CASSESGRAGVLNNEQFF; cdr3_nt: TGTGCCAGCAGTGAATCGGGCCGGGCGGGAGTGTTAAACAATGAGCAGTTCTTC
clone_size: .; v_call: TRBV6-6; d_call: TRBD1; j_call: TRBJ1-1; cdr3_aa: CASSPRQGGRAFF; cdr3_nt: TGTGCCAGCAGTCCCCGACAGGGTGGGAGGGCTTTCTTT
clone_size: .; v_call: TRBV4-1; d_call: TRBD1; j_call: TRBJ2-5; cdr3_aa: CASRQTGGVTQYF; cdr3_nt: TGCGCCAGCAGACAGACAGGGGGAGTGACCCAGTACTTC
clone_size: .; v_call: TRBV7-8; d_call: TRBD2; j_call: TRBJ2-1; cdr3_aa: CASSPPRTSGVYNEQFF; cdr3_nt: TGTGCCAGCAGCCCCCCCAGGACTAGCGGGGTATACAATGAGCAGTTCTTC
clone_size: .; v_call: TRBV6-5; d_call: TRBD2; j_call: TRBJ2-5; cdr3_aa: CASSRGGSQETQYF; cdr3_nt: TGTGCCAGCAGCCGCGGGGGGTCGCAAGAGACCCAGTACTTC
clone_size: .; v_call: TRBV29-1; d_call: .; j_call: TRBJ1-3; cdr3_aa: CSVKVVGNTIYF; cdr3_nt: TGCAGCGTAAAGGTTGTCGGAAACACCATATATTTT
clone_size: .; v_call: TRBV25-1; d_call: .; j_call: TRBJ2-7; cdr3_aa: CASSEYIAYEQYF; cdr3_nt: TGTGCCAGCAGTGAATATATAGCCTACGAGCAGTACTTC
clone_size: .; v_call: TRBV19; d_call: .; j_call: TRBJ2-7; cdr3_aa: CASSPGGRVLSYEQYF; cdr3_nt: TGTGCCAGTAGTCCTGGGGGCAGGGTCCTTTCCTACGAGCAGTACTTC
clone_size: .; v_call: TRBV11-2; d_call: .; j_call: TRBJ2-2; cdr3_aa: CASSPGLLLNTGELFF; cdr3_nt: TGTGCCAGCAGCCCGGGACTCCTTTTGAACACCGGGGAGCTGTTTTTT
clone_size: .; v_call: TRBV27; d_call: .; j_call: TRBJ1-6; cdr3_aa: CASTRQASSYNSPLHF; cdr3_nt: TGTGCCAGCACCCGACAGGCGAGCTCCTATAATTCACCCCTCCACTTT
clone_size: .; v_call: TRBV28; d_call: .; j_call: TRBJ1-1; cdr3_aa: CASSPRTVLGTEAFF; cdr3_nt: TGTGCCAGCAGCCCTAGGACTGTACTGGGCACTGAAGCTTTCTTT
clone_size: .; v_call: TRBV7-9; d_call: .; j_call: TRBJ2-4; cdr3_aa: CASSGRKNIQYF; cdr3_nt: TGTGCCAGCAGCGGCAGGAAAAACATTCAGTACTTC
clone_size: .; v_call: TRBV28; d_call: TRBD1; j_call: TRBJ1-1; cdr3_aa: CASSPKLTGEGNTEAFF; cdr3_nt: TGTGCCAGCAGTCCAAAACTCACAGGGGAGGGAAACACTGAAGCTTTCTTT
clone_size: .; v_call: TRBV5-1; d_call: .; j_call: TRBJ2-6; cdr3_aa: CASSLVGRTGANVLTF; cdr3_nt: TGCGCCAGCAGCTTGGTAGGGCGTACCGGGGCCAACGTCCTGACTTTC
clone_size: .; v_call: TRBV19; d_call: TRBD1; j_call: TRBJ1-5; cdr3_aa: CASSLWTGKSNQPQHF; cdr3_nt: TGTGCCAGTAGTTTGTGGACAGGGAAGAGCAATCAGCCCCAGCATTTT
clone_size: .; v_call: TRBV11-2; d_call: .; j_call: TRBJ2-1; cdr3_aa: CASSLVPGSYGNEQFF; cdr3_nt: TGTGCCAGCAGCTTAGTTCCGGGGTCCTACGGCAATGAGCAGTTCTTC
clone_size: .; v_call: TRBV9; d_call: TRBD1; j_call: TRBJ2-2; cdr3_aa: CASQSSGTEWTGELFF; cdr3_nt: TGTGCCAGCCAGTCTTCCGGGACAGAATGGACCGGGGAGCTGTTTTTT
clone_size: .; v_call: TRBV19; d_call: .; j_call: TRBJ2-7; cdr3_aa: CASSIVFRQSAYEQYF; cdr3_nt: TGTGCCAGTAGTATAGTTTTTCGGCAATCCGCCTACGAGCAGTACTTC
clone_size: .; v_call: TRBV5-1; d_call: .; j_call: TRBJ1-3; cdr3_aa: CASSLDVSSGNTIYF; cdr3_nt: TGCGCCAGCAGCTTGGACGTCAGCTCTGGAAACACCATATATTTT
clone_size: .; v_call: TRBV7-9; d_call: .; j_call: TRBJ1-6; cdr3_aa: CASSSRTANSPLHF; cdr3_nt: TGTGCCAGCAGCTCCCGGACAGCCAATTCACCCCTCCACTTT
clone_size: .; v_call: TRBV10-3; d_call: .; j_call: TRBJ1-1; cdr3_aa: CAISEGSGAFF; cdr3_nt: TGTGCCATCAGTGAAGGTTCCGGTGCTTTCTTT
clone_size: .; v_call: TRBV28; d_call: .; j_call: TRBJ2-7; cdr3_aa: CASSSAGRDDEQYF; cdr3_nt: TGTGCCAGCAGTTCTGCGGGGCGGGACGACGAGCAGTACTTC